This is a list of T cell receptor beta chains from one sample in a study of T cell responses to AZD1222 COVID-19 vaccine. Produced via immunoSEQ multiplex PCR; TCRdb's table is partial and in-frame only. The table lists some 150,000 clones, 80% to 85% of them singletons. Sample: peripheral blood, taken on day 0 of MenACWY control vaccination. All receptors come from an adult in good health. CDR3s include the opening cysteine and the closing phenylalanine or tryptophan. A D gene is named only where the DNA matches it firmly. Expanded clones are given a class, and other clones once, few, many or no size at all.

cdr3_aa: CASSEGSDWRSYEQYF; j_call: TRBJ2-7; d_call: NA; v_call: TRBV6-1; clone_size: few
cdr3_aa: CASSIGRGDGEQYF; j_call: TRBJ2-7; d_call: NA; v_call: TRBV19; clone_size: NA
cdr3_aa: CASSPTRNRVPDSPLHF; j_call: TRBJ1-6; d_call: NA; v_call: TRBV18; clone_size: NA
cdr3_aa: CASSRENGETQYF; j_call: TRBJ2-5; d_call: NA; v_call: TRBV11-2; clone_size: NA
cdr3_aa: CASKSYRDSPLHF; j_call: TRBJ1-6; d_call: NA; v_call: TRBV12-3/TRBV12-4; clone_size: NA
cdr3_aa: CASSLLAGFYTGELFF; j_call: TRBJ2-2; d_call: NA; v_call: TRBV27; clone_size: NA
cdr3_aa: CASSARQYTEAFF; j_call: TRBJ1-1; d_call: NA; v_call: TRBV9; clone_size: NA
cdr3_aa: CAWSVEGQTVYGYTF; j_call: TRBJ1-2; d_call: NA; v_call: TRBV30; clone_size: NA
cdr3_aa: CASSARYQETQYF; j_call: TRBJ2-5; d_call: NA; v_call: TRBV9; clone_size: NA
cdr3_aa: CASSQYPPSLAKNIQYF; j_call: TRBJ2-4; d_call: NA; v_call: TRBV7-6; clone_size: NA
cdr3_aa: CASSEGGGRDTQYF; j_call: TRBJ2-3; d_call: NA; v_call: TRBV11-3; clone_size: NA
cdr3_aa: CASSDRTSPNEKLFF; j_call: TRBJ1-4; d_call: NA; v_call: TRBV5-5; clone_size: NA
cdr3_aa: CASSLPGNYGYTF; j_call: TRBJ1-2; d_call: NA; v_call: TRBV12-3/TRBV12-4; clone_size: NA
cdr3_aa: CATHLGGINNEQFF; j_call: TRBJ2-1; d_call: TRBD2; v_call: TRBV6-5; clone_size: once
cdr3_aa: CASSQDKLRETQYF; j_call: TRBJ2-5; d_call: NA; v_call: TRBV4-2; clone_size: NA
cdr3_aa: CASSLVSGSQETQYF; j_call: TRBJ2-5; d_call: NA; v_call: TRBV5-1; clone_size: once
cdr3_aa: CASSLIGGSFVVEETQYF; j_call: TRBJ2-5; d_call: NA; v_call: TRBV21-1; clone_size: NA
cdr3_aa: CASSWGRDAEAFF; j_call: TRBJ1-1; d_call: NA; v_call: TRBV7-8; clone_size: NA
cdr3_aa: CASSVTPGEETQYF; j_call: TRBJ2-5; d_call: NA; v_call: TRBV9; clone_size: NA
cdr3_aa: CASSLAQGHTIYF; j_call: TRBJ1-3; d_call: TRBD1; v_call: TRBV11-2; clone_size: NA
cdr3_aa: CASSSRDRSYYGYTF; j_call: TRBJ1-2; d_call: TRBD1; v_call: TRBV9; clone_size: NA
cdr3_aa: CASSLGTGSYNEQFF; j_call: TRBJ2-1; d_call: TRBD1; v_call: TRBV5-1; clone_size: NA
cdr3_aa: CASSPQLGPGETQYF; j_call: TRBJ2-5; d_call: NA; v_call: TRBV4-1; clone_size: NA
cdr3_aa: CASSQEAAGYNEQFF; j_call: TRBJ2-1; d_call: NA; v_call: TRBV3-1/TRBV3-2; clone_size: NA
cdr3_aa: CASSPLGTGFINEQFF; j_call: TRBJ2-1; d_call: TRBD1; v_call: TRBV18; clone_size: NA
cdr3_aa: CASSQRGSPGGGVEQFF; j_call: TRBJ2-1; d_call: TRBD2; v_call: TRBV3-1/TRBV3-2; clone_size: NA
cdr3_aa: CASSIGTGVYGYTF; j_call: TRBJ1-2; d_call: TRBD1; v_call: TRBV19; clone_size: NA
cdr3_aa: CASSSGTGLNTGELFF; j_call: TRBJ2-2; d_call: TRBD1; v_call: TRBV2; clone_size: NA
cdr3_aa: CASSLGPPGQRHQYF; j_call: TRBJ2-5; d_call: TRBD1; v_call: TRBV13; clone_size: NA